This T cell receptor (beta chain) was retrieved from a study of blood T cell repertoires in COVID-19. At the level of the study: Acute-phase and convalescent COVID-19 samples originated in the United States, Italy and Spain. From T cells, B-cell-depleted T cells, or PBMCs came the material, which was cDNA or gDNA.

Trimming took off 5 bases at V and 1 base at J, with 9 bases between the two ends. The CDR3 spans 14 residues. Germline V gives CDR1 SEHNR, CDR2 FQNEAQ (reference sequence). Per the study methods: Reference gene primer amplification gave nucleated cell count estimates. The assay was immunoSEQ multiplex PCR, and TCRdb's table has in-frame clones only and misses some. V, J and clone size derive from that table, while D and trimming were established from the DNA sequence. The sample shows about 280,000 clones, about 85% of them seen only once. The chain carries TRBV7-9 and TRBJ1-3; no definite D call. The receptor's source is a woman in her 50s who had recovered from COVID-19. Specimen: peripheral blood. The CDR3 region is CASSPEGSGNTIYF. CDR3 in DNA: TGTGCCAGCAGCCCCGAGGGATCTGGAAACACCATATATTTT.